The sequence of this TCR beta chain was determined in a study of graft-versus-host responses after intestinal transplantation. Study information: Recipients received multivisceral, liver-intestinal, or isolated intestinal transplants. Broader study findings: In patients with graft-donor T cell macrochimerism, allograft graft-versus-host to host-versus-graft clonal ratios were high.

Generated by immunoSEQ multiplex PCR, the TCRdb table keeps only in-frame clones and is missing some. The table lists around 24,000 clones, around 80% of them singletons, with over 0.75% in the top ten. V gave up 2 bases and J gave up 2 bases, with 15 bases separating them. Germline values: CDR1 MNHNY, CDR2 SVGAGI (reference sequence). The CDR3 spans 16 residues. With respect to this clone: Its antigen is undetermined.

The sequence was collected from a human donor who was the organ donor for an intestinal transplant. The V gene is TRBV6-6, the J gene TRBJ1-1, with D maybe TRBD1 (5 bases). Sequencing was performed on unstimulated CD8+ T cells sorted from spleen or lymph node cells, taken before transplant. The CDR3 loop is CASSYVVGGANTEAFF. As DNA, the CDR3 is TGTGCCAGCAGTTACGTCGTTGGGGGAGCAAACACTGAAGCTTTCTTT.